The 22 T cell receptor beta chains given below trace back to one sample, sequenced in a study of T cells after yellow fever vaccination. TCRdb used MiXCR to reprocess the 5' RACE reads, holding one entry per CDR3 protein. The sample includes about 220,000 distinct CDR3 sequences, about 3% seen only once; the top ten take roughly 3.2%. Sequencing used CD4+ T cells sorted from PBMCs, obtained 10 days after the yellow fever booster vaccination. The receptor set was obtained from a man in his late teens or twenties who received the YFV17D yellow fever vaccine.

The chain employs TRBV7-2 and TRBJ1-6; no firm D call. Trimming removed 5 bases at V and 8 bases at J, with 7 bases between. This CDR3 is built from 12 residues. CDR1 and CDR2 from the germline V gene are SGHTA and FQGNSA. In DNA form, the CDR3 reads TGTGCCAGCAGCCTCTCGTATTCACCCCTCCACTTT. It yields the protein CASSLSYSPLHF.

The J gene is TRBJ1-1, the V gene TRBV20-1; tentatively, D is TRBD1 (5 bases). Trimming stripped 1 base from V and 4 bases from J, with 10 bases between. The germline gives CDR1 DFQATT, CDR2 SNEGSKA (reference sequence). This CDR3 region has 13 residues. The CDR3: CSARVTGGTEAFF. The CDR3 DNA reads TGCAGTGCTAGAGTCACGGGGGGCACTGAAGCTTTCTTT.

This clonotype was counted ten times or more. The chain has TRBV6-1 and TRBJ1-4; D is undetermined. The V gene's germline CDR1 is MNHNS and CDR2 SASEGT. V lost 1 base, J lost 8 bases, and 14 bases lay in between. The CDR3 is 15 residues long. For the CDR3, the DNA is TGTGCCAGCAGTGAAGGCAGATTCCGGGCCGAAAAACTGTTTTTT. Protein product: CASSEGRFRAEKLFF.

The table lists this clonotype with many counts. This rearrangement joins TRBV20-1 to TRBJ2-3, with unresolved D. The CDR3 is 13 residues long. Germline V lookup: CDR1 DFQATT, CDR2 SNEGSKA (reference sequence). Trimming left V 3 bases short and J 4 bases short, with 11 bases between. In DNA form, the CDR3 reads TGCAGTGCTAGGGAGACTGGCTCAGATACGCAGTATTTT. Its protein product is CSARETGSDTQYF.

This clonotype was observed a handful of times. The genes are TRBV6-2 or TRBV6-3 and TRBJ2-1, with D unclear. V lost 6 bases to trimming and J lost 1 base, with 7 bases between them. Germline V lookup: CDR1 MNHEY, CDR2 SVGEGT. The CDR3 length is 13 residues. CDR3 loop: CASRRPSYNEQFF. The CDR3 nucleotides are TGTGCCAGCAGACGACCTTCCTACAATGAGCAGTTCTTC.

This clonotype was recorded many times. V is TRBV20-1 and J is TRBJ1-1; D uncertain. The CDR3 extends over 12 amino acids. Germline CDR1 DFQATT, CDR2 SNEGSKA (reference sequence). Trimming shortened V by 3 bases and J by 1 base, and 6 bases separated the two germline ends. The CDR3 loop reads CSARGGNTEAFF. The CDR3 DNA sequence: TGCAGTGCTAGGGGCGGGAACACTGAAGCTTTCTTT.

This clonotype was picked up many times. This rearrangement joins TRBV4-2 to TRBJ1-5; D is undetermined. Germline V CDR1 and CDR2: LGHNA, YNFKEQ. The CDR3 has 16 amino acids. The V gene lost 1 base and the J gene lost 0 bases, with 10 bases spanning the gap. CDR3 sequence reads: CASSQGATYSNQPQHF. In DNA, the CDR3 is TGTGCCAGCAGCCAAGGGGCGACCTATAGCAATCAGCCCCAGCATTTT.

A few counts support this clonotype. V usage is TRBV5-1 and J usage is TRBJ2-1; weak D call: TRBD2 (5 bases). Germline CDR1 reads SGHRS; CDR2 reads YFSETQ. The CDR3 contains 16 residues. V dropped 4 bases and J dropped 8 bases, with 22 bases sitting between them. Here the CDR3 reads CASSVGSGGRSDEQFF. The CDR3 DNA follows: TGCGCCAGCAGCGTCGGGTCAGGAGGTCGGTCGGATGAGCAGTTCTTC.

V usage is TRBV3-1 and J usage is TRBJ2-1; the match to TRBD2 covers 9 bases. This CDR3 comprises 16 residues. The V gene's germline CDR1 is LGHDT and CDR2 YNNKEL (reference sequence). V was clipped by 4 bases and J by 9 bases; unmatched bases: 13. This chain's CDR3 is CASSPPGGGALSEQFF. The CDR3 nucleotides are TGTGCCAGCAGCCCCCCCGGCGGGGGGGCCTTGAGTGAGCAGTTCTTC.

V usage is TRBV18 and J usage is TRBJ2-3; D gene uncertain. The ends were cut back, 4 bases at V and 3 bases at J, with 11 bases in the middle. The CDR3 runs to 14 residues. Germline V lookup: CDR1 KGHSH, CDR2 LQKENI. CDR3 sequence (DNA): TGTGCCAGCTCACTAAACAGCCTGACAGATACGCAGTATTTT. It specifies CASSLNSLTDTQYF. Full variable domain (outside the CDR3, taken from reference TRBV18 and TRBJ2-3): NAGVMQNPRHLVRRRGQEARLRCSPMKGHSHVYWYRQLPEEGLKFMVYLQKENIIDESGMPKERFSAEFPKEGPSILRIQQVVRGDSAAYFCASSLNSLTDTQYFGPGTRLTVL.

This clonotype was picked up many times. The V gene is TRBV11-2, the J gene TRBJ2-5; 8 bases line up with TRBD2. Germline V gene data show CDR1 as SGHAT and CDR2 as FQNNGV. J lost 6 bases, V lost 3 bases, and 12 bases had no gene match. The CDR3 extends over 16 amino acids. In DNA form, the CDR3 reads TGTGCCAGCAGCTTGAGGGGTGGCGGGGGGACCCAGACCCAGTACTTC. It codes for CASSLRGGGGTQTQYF.

This clonotype was observed a few times. The chain is built from TRBV10-3 and TRBJ1-2, with unresolved D. This CDR3 is 14 amino acids long. CDR1 is ENHRY and CDR2 is SYGVKD in the germline V gene. V was shortened by 3 bases and J by 4 bases, with 12 bases between the two germline ends. The CDR3 is CAISESTKTYGYTF. CDR3 sequence (DNA): TGTGCCATCAGTGAAAGTACCAAGACCTATGGCTACACCTTC.

The V and J genes are TRBV10-3 and TRBJ1-2; D uncertain. Germline CDR1 is ENHRY and CDR2 is SYGVKD. Trimming stripped 4 bases from V and 8 bases from J, with 17 bases between. CDR3 length: 14 residues. CDR3 protein: CAISAQRPLWGYTF. The CDR3 DNA reads TGTGCCATCAGTGCTCAGCGGCCCCTATGGGGCTACACCTTC.

This chain links TRBV4-1 with TRBJ1-5, with D perhaps matching TRBD1 (6 bases). Per germline, CDR1 MGHRA and CDR2 YSYEKL. This CDR3 has 16 residues. V lost 6 bases and J 5 bases, leaving 20 bases between the germline ends. In DNA form, the CDR3 reads TGCGCCAGCAGGAACATTGGGGGCCGCGGCGATCAGCCCCAGCATTTT. Its translation: CASRNIGGRGDQPQHF.

DNA for the CDR3: TGTGCCAGCAGTCATCGGGGGGTAAGCACAGATACGCAGTATTTT. Translated, it gives CASSHRGVSTDTQYF. J is TRBJ2-3 and V is TRBV6-5; 7 bases match TRBD2. CDR1 is MNHEY and CDR2 is SVGAGI in the germline V gene. CDR3 length: 15 amino acids. After removal of 5 bases from V and 0 bases from J, the junction contained 5 bases not matched to a gene.

In its sample, this clonotype was seen many times. The chain carries TRBV5-1 and TRBJ2-3; TRBD2 is a possible D gene (5 bases). The CDR3 length is 13 residues. V gave up 7 bases and J gave up 4 bases, with 13 bases separating them. Germline V gives CDR1 SGHRS, CDR2 YFSETQ. CDR3 amino acids: CASGEIKADTQYF. Here the CDR3 DNA reads TGCGCCAGCGGGGAGATCAAGGCAGATACGCAGTATTTT.

This clonotype came up many times. The rearrangement joins TRBV7-9 to TRBJ2-3; D gene ambiguous. Between the trimmed V and J ends, which lost 6 bases and 0 bases, there was a span of 10 bases. The CDR3 totals 14 residues. The germline V gene has CDR1 SEHNR and CDR2 FQNEAQ (reference sequence). CDR3 nucleotide sequence: TGTGCCAGCAGTCCCAAGCAGAGCACAGATACGCAGTATTTT. It is translated as CASSPKQSTDTQYF.

This clonotype was counted ten times or more. The chain recombines TRBV5-1 with TRBJ2-3; D gene unclear. This CDR3 has 12 amino acids. Germline values: CDR1 SGHRS, CDR2 YFSETQ. V shed 0 bases and J shed 5 bases, with 4 bases lying between them. The CDR3 spells CASSLGIDTQYF. CDR3 in DNA: TGCGCCAGCAGCTTGGGCATAGATACGCAGTATTTT.

This clonotype was detected a few times. This chain links TRBV19 with TRBJ1-5; 10 positions match TRBD1. Germline V lookup: CDR1 LNHDA, CDR2 SQIVND (reference sequence). The CDR3 runs to 15 residues. V shed 5 bases and J 4 bases; nucleotides not matched to a gene: 5. CDR3 in amino acids: CASSSRTGGNQPQHF. The CDR3, as DNA: TGTGCCAGTAGTTCGCGGACAGGGGGGAATCAGCCCCAGCATTTT.

This clonotype was seen at least ten times. V usage is TRBV7-9 and J usage is TRBJ2-1; TRBD1 or TRBD2 may be the D gene (5 bases each). Germline V lookup: CDR1 SEHNR, CDR2 FQNEAQ (reference sequence). V lost 1 base and J 8 bases, leaving 24 bases between the germline ends. The CDR3 has 18 amino acids. DNA of the CDR3: TGTGCCAGCAGCTTAGTGTTCAGGGAGATAGTGGGGACGCATGAGCAGTTCTTC. Residues: CASSLVFREIVGTHEQFF.

The V call is TRBV5-6, the J call TRBJ2-1, with 9 bases identical to TRBD2. Germline assignment: CDR1 SGHDT and CDR2 YYEEEE. CDR3 length: 15 residues. V was pared by 1 base and J by 3 bases, with 2 bases of the junction left unmatched. CDR3: CASSLIAGVYNEQFF. The CDR3 bases are TGTGCCAGCAGCTTGATAGCGGGGGTCTACAATGAGCAGTTCTTC.

This clonotype has ten or more counts. The chain joins TRBV20-1 to TRBJ2-7; the match to TRBD1 covers 11 bases. The V and J ends lost 0 bases and 4 bases, in that order; junction bases with no gene match: 2. Germline CDR1 and CDR2: DFQATT and SNEGSKA (reference sequence). The CDR3 is made up of 14 amino acids. CDR3 loop: CSAREGTGGYEQYF. In nucleotides, the CDR3 is TGCAGTGCTAGAGAGGGGACAGGGGGTTACGAGCAGTACTTC.